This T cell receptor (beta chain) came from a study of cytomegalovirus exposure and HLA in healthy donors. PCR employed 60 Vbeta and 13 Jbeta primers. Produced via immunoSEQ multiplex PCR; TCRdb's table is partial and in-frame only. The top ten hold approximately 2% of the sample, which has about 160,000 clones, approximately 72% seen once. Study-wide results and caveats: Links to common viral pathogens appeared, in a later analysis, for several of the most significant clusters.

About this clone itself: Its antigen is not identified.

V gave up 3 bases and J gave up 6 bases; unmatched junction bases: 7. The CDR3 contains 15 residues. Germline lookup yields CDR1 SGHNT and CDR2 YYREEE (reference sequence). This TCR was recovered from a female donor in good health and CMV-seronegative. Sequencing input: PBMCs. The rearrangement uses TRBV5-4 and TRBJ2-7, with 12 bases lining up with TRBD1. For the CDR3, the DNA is TGTGCCAGCAGCTCTCAGGGACAGGGGGCAGGCGAGCAGTACTTC. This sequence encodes CASSSQGQGAGEQYF.